A selection of T cell receptor beta chains follows, all from one sample in a study of T cells in Graves' hyperthyroidism and ophthalmopathy. MiXCR, run by TCRdb on the multiplex PCR reads, gives a single entry per CDR3 protein. The sample records 560,000 or so distinct CDR3 sequences, just under 20% being singletons. Sequencing used blood. These receptors originate from a middle-aged man with Graves' ophthalmopathy. CDR3s include the opening cysteine and the closing phenylalanine or tryptophan. D genes are given only for firm matches. Clone sizes are given selectively: once, few, many, or a class where the clone is expanded.

>14|TRBJ2-7|many|TRBV7-9|TRBD1
TGTGCCAGCAGCTCTTGGACAGGGACCTACGAGCAGTACTTC
CASSSWTGTYEQYF
>14|TRBJ1-5|many|TRBV20-1|NA
TGCAGTGCTTTAGACCAGACGCCCTATCAGCCCCAGCATTTT
CSALDQTPYQPQHF
>16|TRBJ2-6|once|TRBV18|NA
TGTGCCAGCTCCCTCACAGTTCCGTCTGGGGCCAACGTCCTGACTTTC
CASSLTVPSGANVLTF
>14|TRBJ2-2|NA|TRBV29-1|TRBD2
TGCAGCGTTTTTAGCGGGAGAGGCACCGGGGAGCTGTTTTTT
CSVFSGRGTGELFF
>14|TRBJ2-2|NA|TRBV4-2|NA
TGTGCCAGCAGCCCGGGCAGTACCACCGGGGAGCTGTTTTTT
CASSPGSTTGELFF
>15|TRBJ1-3|NA|TRBV10-3|TRBD1
TGCGCCATCAGTGAGCCGACAGGGGCTGGAAACACCATATATTTT
CAISEPTGAGNTIYF
>13|TRBJ2-6|few|TRBV6-1|NA
TGTGCCAGCCAGAGCTCTGGGGCCAACGTCCTGACTTTC
CASQSSGANVLTF
>14|TRBJ2-7|many|TRBV24-1|TRBD1
TGTGCCACCAGTGACCCGGACAGGAATTACGAGCAGTACTTC
CATSDPDRNYEQYF
>14|TRBJ2-5|NA|TRBV5-1|TRBD2
TGCGCCAGCAGCTCCGGCGGGGGGCTGGAGACCCAGTACTTC
CASSSGGGLETQYF
>13|TRBJ1-5|NA|TRBV7-9|NA
TGTGCCAGCAGCCAGGACGGTCTACAGCCCCAGCATTTT
CASSQDGLQPQHF
>11|TRBJ2-3|NA|TRBV29-1|NA
TGCGCCCCCCAAACCGGAGATACGCAGTATTTT
CAPQTGDTQYF
>15|TRBJ2-2|NA|TRBV11-1|NA
TGTGCCAGCAGCTTTAATGGGCAAAACACCGGGGAGCTGTTTTTT
CASSFNGQNTGELFF
>14|TRBJ1-6|NA|TRBV13|TRBD1
TGTGCCCAAGCTTACAGGGGAAGAGGGTCACCCCTCCACTTT
CAQAYRGRGSPLHF
>14|TRBJ1-1|NA|TRBV27|NA
TGTGCCAGCACCCCCTCCCGGGGGCACACTGAAGCTTTCTTT
CASTPSRGHTEAFF
>17|TRBJ2-5|many|TRBV28|NA
TGTGCCAGCAGTTTATGGATTCGCGGAGCGGTTGAAGAGACCCAGTACTTC
CASSLWIRGAVEETQYF
>15|TRBJ2-1|NA|TRBV6-2/TRBV6-3|TRBD2
TGTGCCAGCACCCTGACTAGCGGGAGAGGGCATGAGCAGTTCTTC
CASTLTSGRGHEQFF
>13|TRBJ2-7|many|TRBV28|TRBD1
TGTGCCAGCAGCATACAGGGGGCTCGGGAGCAGTACTTC
CASSIQGAREQYF
>14|TRBJ2-3|many|TRBV20-1|TRBD2
TGCAGTGCTCTACCAGGGACTAGCCCAGATACGCAGTATTTT
CSALPGTSPDTQYF
>16|TRBJ2-2|many|TRBV5-1|TRBD1
TGCGCCAGCAGCTTGGTGGGACAGGGGAGCACCGGGGAGCTGTTTTTT
CASSLVGQGSTGELFF
>15|TRBJ1-1|few|TRBV6-2/TRBV6-3|TRBD1
TGTGCCAGCAGTTACCTCGGACAGGGGATCACTGAAGCTTTCTTT
CASSYLGQGITEAFF
>14|TRBJ2-7|few|TRBV28|TRBD1
TGTGCCAGCAGCCCGGACAGGGTTCGTCTCGAGCAGTACTTC
CASSPDRVRLEQYF
>16|TRBJ2-1|many|TRBV5-5|NA
TGTGCCAGCAGCTTGGGTTTACTGAGGACTCTTAGGGAGCAGTTCTTC
CASSLGLLRTLREQFF
>13|TRBJ1-2|few|TRBV5-1|NA
TGCGCCAGCAGTTTAAATAACAGGGACGGCTACACCTTC
CASSLNNRDGYTF
>14|TRBJ1-1|NA|TRBV27|NA
TGTGCCAGCAGTCCGACGGGGGACGGCCCGGGGGCTTTCTTT
CASSPTGDGPGAFF
>12|TRBJ2-5|NA|TRBV2|NA
TGTGCCAGCATGGGGGCCCAAGAGACCCAGTACTTC
CASMGAQETQYF
>11|TRBJ1-1|many|TRBV2|NA
TGTGCCAGCAGAGGTGCCGCTGAAGCTTTCTTT
CASRGAAEAFF
>15|TRBJ2-7|many|TRBV20-1|TRBD2
TGCAGTGCTAGAGATCTCGGCGGGAGTGTTGGCGAGCAGTACTTC
CSARDLGGSVGEQYF
>16|TRBJ2-2|many|TRBV20-1|NA
TGCAGTGCTAGACTCTGGGACCTCCACTCCACCGGGGAGCTGTTTTTT
CSARLWDLHSTGELFF
>15|TRBJ2-3|few|TRBV12-3/TRBV12-4|TRBD2
TGTGCCAGCAGTCGCGGGGGGGCGAAGACAGATACGCAGTATTTT
CASSRGGAKTDTQYF
>17|TRBJ1-3|NA|TRBV12-3/TRBV12-4|NA
TGTGCCAGCAGTGACGAATCGGGACGGTTCTCTGGAAACACCATATATTTT
CASSDESGRFSGNTIYF
>13|TRBJ1-2|NA|TRBV25-1|TRBD1
TGTGCCAGCAGTGAACGTACAGGGGGTGGCTACACCTTC
CASSERTGGGYTF
>14|TRBJ2-7|many|TRBV27|NA
TGTGCCAGCAGTTTAGAGTCCGTAGGGTGCGAGCAGTACTTC
CASSLESVGCEQYF
>17|TRBJ2-7|NA|TRBV7-9|TRBD1
TGTGCCAGCAGCTTATTCGTGACGGGACAGATCTTCTACGAGCAGTACTTC
CASSLFVTGQIFYEQYF
>19|TRBJ2-7|many|TRBV6-2/TRBV6-3|NA
TGTGCCAGCACCCCTGTGGGACAGGGAGGACTAGCCGCCTCCTACGAGCAGTACTTC
CASTPVGQGGLAASYEQYF
>14|TRBJ2-5|NA|TRBV10-2|NA
TGCGCCAGCAGTGATCTAGTGGGTCAAGAGACCCAGTACTTC
CASSDLVGQETQYF
>16|TRBJ2-1|many|TRBV27|TRBD1
TGTGCCAGCATCCTAGCCGACAGGGACAGGCACAATGAGCAGTTCTTC
CASILADRDRHNEQFF
>16|TRBJ1-2|many|TRBV28|NA
TGTGCCAGCAGTTTATGGGAACGTGTGGGGACCTATGGCTACACCTTC
CASSLWERVGTYGYTF
>15|TRBJ1-4|few|TRBV2|TRBD1
TGTGCCAGCGCCGGGACAGCTAGAGCTAATGAAAAACTGTTTTTT
CASAGTARANEKLFF
>12|TRBJ2-7|many|TRBV12-3/TRBV12-4|NA
TGTGCCAGCAAACAGGGTGGCTACGAGCAGTACTTC
CASKQGGYEQYF
>13|TRBJ1-1|many|TRBV2|NA
TGTGCCAGCAGTGAGAGCCCCATTTCTGAAGCTTTCTTT
CASSESPISEAFF
>14|TRBJ2-3|NA|TRBV29-1|TRBD1
TGCAGCGTTGAAGGGGGACAGAGCACAGATACGCAGTATTTT
CSVEGGQSTDTQYF
>14|TRBJ2-5|NA|TRBV7-7|NA
TGTGCTAGCAACAACGGGGGGCTCCAAGAGACCCAGTACTTC
CASNNGGLQETQYF
>13|TRBJ1-1|NA|TRBV18|NA
TGTGCCAGCTCACGGGAGGGCGGATCTGAAGCTTTCTTT
CASSREGGSEAFF
>15|TRBJ2-1|NA|TRBV6-1|TRBD2
TGTGCCAGCTGGAAGCGGGAGGGCCCCTACAATGAGCAGTTCTTC
CASWKREGPYNEQFF
>14|TRBJ2-7|few|TRBV25-1|NA
TGTGCCAGCAGTGAATCTGTAGGAGAAACCGAGCAGTACTTC
CASSESVGETEQYF
>16|TRBJ2-2|NA|TRBV19|TRBD1
TGTGCCAGTAGTGACCCGACAGGGGTTTACACCGGGGAGCTGTTTTTT
CASSDPTGVYTGELFF
>19|TRBJ1-2|NA|TRBV5-1|NA
TGCGCCAGCAGCATAGCTGCCGGGACCCAGGCAGGAGCTAACTATGGCTACACCTTC
CASSIAAGTQAGANYGYTF
>14|TRBJ1-4|many|TRBV18|NA
TGTGCCAGCTCACCAGGAGAGAGGAATGAAAAACTGTTTTTT
CASSPGERNEKLFF
>15|TRBJ2-1|once|TRBV5-1|TRBD1
TGCGCCAGCACCCCTCGGGACAGGGGGCTAAATGAGCAGTTCTTC
CASTPRDRGLNEQFF
>13|TRBJ2-3|NA|TRBV6-1|NA
TGTGCCAGCAGTTCCGACCACACAGATACGCAGTATTTT
CASSSDHTDTQYF
>15|TRBJ1-4|few|TRBV6-2/TRBV6-3|NA
TGTGCCAGCAGTTACTCGGGCAGGGAGGGGGAAAAACTGTTTTTT
CASSYSGREGEKLFF
>16|TRBJ1-5|few|TRBV19|NA
TGTGCCAGTACTCATTTATTGCAGGGGAGCAATCAGCCCCAGCATTTT
CASTHLLQGSNQPQHF
>15|TRBJ2-7|NA|TRBV4-2|NA
TGTGCCAGCAGCCAAGAACCGCACAGGGTTCACGAGCAGTACTTC
CASSQEPHRVHEQYF
>15|TRBJ1-4|few|TRBV7-2|NA
TGTGCCAGCAGCTTAGGGAGGGGATATAATGAAAAACTGTTTTTT
CASSLGRGYNEKLFF